The rows below give T cell receptor beta chains drawn from one sample of a study of T cell repertoires in cytomegalovirus infection. TCRdb used MiXCR to reprocess the reads, holding one entry per CDR3 protein. The sample includes more than 150,000 distinct CDR3 sequences, roughly a fifth seen only once; the top ten take just under 3%. Specimen: PBMCs. These receptors came from a human donor in good health (CMV status not recorded). Some clones in this sample may be carry-over from other donors' samples. Both conserved end residues are part of each CDR3. The D gene is left open where the match is weak. Rows may omit the clone size; those that give it use once, few, many or a size class.

clone size: few; J gene: TRBJ2-7; V gene: TRBV6-1; D gene: TRBD1; CDR3 DNA: TGTGCCAGCAGTCGACAGGGGAACTACGAGCAGTACTTC; CDR3 protein: CASSRQGNYEQYF
clone size: -; J gene: TRBJ1-6; V gene: TRBV7-9; D gene: TRBD1; CDR3 DNA: TGTGCCAGCAGCGACGGGACAGGAGGCCCCTATAATTCACCCCTCCACTTT; CDR3 protein: CASSDGTGGPYNSPLHF
clone size: few; J gene: TRBJ2-1; V gene: TRBV20-1; D gene: TRBD2; CDR3 DNA: TGCAGTGCTAGATCACTAGCGGGAGGCTACAATGAGCAGTTCTTC; CDR3 protein: CSARSLAGGYNEQFF
clone size: few; J gene: TRBJ2-7; V gene: TRBV29-1; D gene: -; CDR3 DNA: TGCAGCGCGATAAGAGACAGAACCCGTTACGAGCAGTACTTC; CDR3 protein: CSAIRDRTRYEQYF
clone size: -; J gene: TRBJ2-7; V gene: TRBV2; D gene: -; CDR3 DNA: TGTGCCAGCAGTACGAGGGGCATATCGACGTACGAGCAGTACTTC; CDR3 protein: CASSTRGISTYEQYF
clone size: many; J gene: TRBJ2-2; V gene: TRBV24-1; D gene: -; CDR3 DNA: TGTGCCACCAGTGACCCGGGGCCGAAGGGCGGGGAGCTGTTTTTT; CDR3 protein: CATSDPGPKGGELFF
clone size: -; J gene: TRBJ2-7; V gene: TRBV3-1; D gene: -; CDR3 DNA: TGTGCCAGCAGCCAAGGAACAAGTGCCTACGAGCAGTACTTC; CDR3 protein: CASSQGTSAYEQYF
clone size: many; J gene: TRBJ2-7; V gene: TRBV5-6; D gene: -; CDR3 DNA: TGTGCCAGCAGCTCGTTACAGGGATTCAACGAGCAGTACTTC; CDR3 protein: CASSSLQGFNEQYF
clone size: few; J gene: TRBJ2-3; V gene: TRBV6-5; D gene: TRBD1; CDR3 DNA: TGTGCCAGCAGGACAGGGGGCACAGATACGCAGTATTTT; CDR3 protein: CASRTGGTDTQYF
clone size: -; J gene: TRBJ2-5; V gene: TRBV7-9; D gene: -; CDR3 DNA: TGTGCCAGCAGCCTCAGGGGGGAGGAGACCCAGTACTTC; CDR3 protein: CASSLRGEETQYF
clone size: many; J gene: TRBJ1-6; V gene: TRBV28; D gene: -; CDR3 DNA: TGTGCCAGCAGGCCCCGGACCTTAACCTCACCCCTCCACTTT; CDR3 protein: CASRPRTLTSPLHF
clone size: few; J gene: TRBJ2-3; V gene: TRBV6-2/TRBV6-3; D gene: -; CDR3 DNA: TGTGCCAGCAGTTACAAACAGATCACAGATACGCAGTATTTT; CDR3 protein: CASSYKQITDTQYF
clone size: -; J gene: TRBJ2-7; V gene: TRBV5-1; D gene: -; CDR3 DNA: TGCGCCAGCAGCCCGACGGACAGTTCCCACCTTTACGAGCAGTACTTC; CDR3 protein: CASSPTDSSHLYEQYF
clone size: few; J gene: TRBJ2-2; V gene: TRBV19; D gene: TRBD1; CDR3 DNA: TGTGCCAGTAGTACAACTTTCCCGGGACAGGGACACCGGGAGCTGTTTTTT; CDR3 protein: CASSTTFPGQGHRELFF
clone size: -; J gene: TRBJ2-1; V gene: TRBV10-3; D gene: -; CDR3 DNA: TGTGCCATCAGTGGGGACCCAGGGACGAGCTCCTACAATGAGCAGTTCTTC; CDR3 protein: CAISGDPGTSSYNEQFF
clone size: few; J gene: TRBJ1-3; V gene: TRBV29-1; D gene: -; CDR3 DNA: TGCAGCGCCGGTCTTGGACAATCTGGAAACACCATATATTTT; CDR3 protein: CSAGLGQSGNTIYF
clone size: medium-sized; J gene: TRBJ2-7; V gene: TRBV7-2; D gene: TRBD2; CDR3 DNA: TGTGCCAGCAGCTCCGGGTTGTTAGGCGGGAGCTATGTAGCCGAGCAGTACTTC; CDR3 protein: CASSSGLLGGSYVAEQYF
clone size: -; J gene: TRBJ2-4; V gene: TRBV5-5; D gene: -; CDR3 DNA: TGTGCCAGCAGCTTCCCAGGGGGGTCGAACATTCAGTACTTC; CDR3 protein: CASSFPGGSNIQYF
clone size: few; J gene: TRBJ2-7; V gene: TRBV7-2; D gene: -; CDR3 DNA: TGTGCCACCCGGACGGTCCACATCTCCTACGAGCAGTACTTC; CDR3 protein: CATRTVHISYEQYF
clone size: many; J gene: TRBJ2-5; V gene: TRBV7-3; D gene: -; CDR3 DNA: TGTGCCAGCAGCCCCCTCCGGGGAGAGACCCAGTACTTC; CDR3 protein: CASSPLRGETQYF
clone size: many; J gene: TRBJ2-3; V gene: TRBV7-2; D gene: TRBD1; CDR3 DNA: TGTGCCAGCAGCTTAGGAGGGGGCTGGGATACGCAGTATTTT; CDR3 protein: CASSLGGGWDTQYF
clone size: few; J gene: TRBJ1-6; V gene: TRBV12-3/TRBV12-4; D gene: -; CDR3 DNA: TGTGCCAGCAGTTTGTCGGCCCCTTTGATCCTCCACTTT; CDR3 protein: CASSLSAPLILHF
clone size: -; J gene: TRBJ1-1; V gene: TRBV10-3; D gene: -; CDR3 DNA: TGTGCCATCAGTGAGTCAGGGATGAACACTGAAGCTTTCTTT; CDR3 protein: CAISESGMNTEAFF
clone size: -; J gene: TRBJ1-1; V gene: TRBV7-2; D gene: -; CDR3 DNA: TGTACCAGCAGCTTAGGTCGTCGGGGAGCTTTCTTT; CDR3 protein: CTSSLGRRGAFF
clone size: few; J gene: TRBJ2-3; V gene: TRBV6-6; D gene: -; CDR3 DNA: TGTGCCAGCAGTTATACAAAGGCAGGGGTTGGATCCACAGATACGCAGTATTTT; CDR3 protein: CASSYTKAGVGSTDTQYF
clone size: -; J gene: TRBJ1-2; V gene: TRBV29-1; D gene: -; CDR3 DNA: TGCAGAGTGGTGGACAGTTATGGCTACACCTTC; CDR3 protein: CRVVDSYGYTF
clone size: -; J gene: TRBJ2-5; V gene: TRBV12-3/TRBV12-4; D gene: TRBD1; CDR3 DNA: TGTGCCAGCAGTTGGGGACAGCAAGAGACCCAGTACTTC; CDR3 protein: CASSWGQQETQYF
clone size: many; J gene: TRBJ1-1; V gene: TRBV7-3; D gene: -; CDR3 DNA: TGTGCCAGCAGCCCTCAGGGTTTCACTGAAGCTTTCTTT; CDR3 protein: CASSPQGFTEAFF
clone size: -; J gene: TRBJ1-1; V gene: TRBV5-8; D gene: -; CDR3 DNA: TGTGCCAGCAGCTTGCGGGGAGGGTTGGGGAACACTGAAGCTTTCTTT; CDR3 protein: CASSLRGGLGNTEAFF
clone size: few; J gene: TRBJ2-1; V gene: TRBV5-8; D gene: TRBD1; CDR3 DNA: TGTGCCAGCAGTCCTAACCGGGACAGGGGATACAATGAGCAGTTCTTC; CDR3 protein: CASSPNRDRGYNEQFF
clone size: -; J gene: TRBJ1-1; V gene: TRBV5-6; D gene: -; CDR3 DNA: TGTGCCAGCAGCCTCCAAGGGACACAATGGGATGTGAACACTGAAGCTTTCTTT; CDR3 protein: CASSLQGTQWDVNTEAFF
clone size: few; J gene: TRBJ1-1; V gene: TRBV9; D gene: TRBD1; CDR3 DNA: TGTGCCAGCAGCCCCTCGGGACAGAAGAACACTGAAGCTTTCTTT; CDR3 protein: CASSPSGQKNTEAFF
clone size: many; J gene: TRBJ2-7; V gene: TRBV11-3; D gene: -; CDR3 DNA: TGTGCCAGCAGCTTAGGAAGACAGTCCTGGCCCTACGAGCAGTACTTC; CDR3 protein: CASSLGRQSWPYEQYF
clone size: many; J gene: TRBJ1-1; V gene: TRBV7-9; D gene: TRBD1; CDR3 DNA: TGTGCCAGCAGCTTTGACAGGGTGAACACTGAAGCTTTCTTT; CDR3 protein: CASSFDRVNTEAFF
clone size: -; J gene: TRBJ1-6; V gene: TRBV14; D gene: -; CDR3 DNA: TGTGCCAGCAGCCAAAACAATCGAAATTCACCCCTCTACTTT; CDR3 protein: CASSQNNRNSPLYF
clone size: few; J gene: TRBJ2-2; V gene: TRBV7-6; D gene: -; CDR3 DNA: TGTGCCTGCACCCAATATTGGATAGGCGAGACCGGGGAGCTGTTTTTT; CDR3 protein: CACTQYWIGETGELFF
clone size: few; J gene: TRBJ2-2; V gene: TRBV7-9; D gene: TRBD1; CDR3 DNA: TGTGCCAGCATTGCCGGGACAGGGTTAGCCGGGGAGCTGTTTTTT; CDR3 protein: CASIAGTGLAGELFF
clone size: -; J gene: TRBJ2-4; V gene: TRBV6-6; D gene: TRBD1; CDR3 DNA: TGTGCCAGCAGTTACTCTTTCGGGACAGGGCTGTACTTC; CDR3 protein: CASSYSFGTGLYF
clone size: many; J gene: TRBJ2-5; V gene: TRBV7-2; D gene: TRBD2; CDR3 DNA: TGTGCCAGCAGCTTAGCCCTAGCGGGAGGACCGTACCAAGAGACCCAGTACTTC; CDR3 protein: CASSLALAGGPYQETQYF
clone size: many; J gene: TRBJ2-7; V gene: TRBV6-1; D gene: -; CDR3 DNA: TGTGCCAGCAGTGTCCACAGGGTACCCTACGAGCAGTACTTC; CDR3 protein: CASSVHRVPYEQYF
clone size: -; J gene: TRBJ2-3; V gene: TRBV7-6; D gene: -; CDR3 DNA: TGTGCCAGCAGCTTAGTGACCCGAGAAAGGCAGTATTTT; CDR3 protein: CASSLVTRERQYF
clone size: many; J gene: TRBJ2-2; V gene: TRBV28; D gene: -; CDR3 DNA: TGTGCCAGCAGTCAGGGAAGTGACACCGGGGAGCTGTTTTTT; CDR3 protein: CASSQGSDTGELFF
clone size: -; J gene: TRBJ2-4; V gene: TRBV5-6; D gene: -; CDR3 DNA: TGTGCCAGCAGCTTCTTAACGACCAAAAACATTCAGTACTTC; CDR3 protein: CASSFLTTKNIQYF
clone size: -; J gene: TRBJ2-7; V gene: TRBV14; D gene: -; CDR3 DNA: TGTGCCAGCAGCCAAGAGGGCAGGGCCTACTACGAGCAGTACTTC; CDR3 protein: CASSQEGRAYYEQYF
clone size: -; J gene: TRBJ2-7; V gene: TRBV12-3/TRBV12-4; D gene: TRBD1; CDR3 DNA: TGTGCCAGCACTAGGTCGGGACAGGTTTCCTCCTACGAGCAGTACTTC; CDR3 protein: CASTRSGQVSSYEQYF